These 28 T cell receptor beta chains originate from one sample sequenced in a study (dated by TCRdb to between 2014 and 2017). Libraries were made using 5' RACE. The instrument was an Illumina MiSeq. The raw public reads went through TCRdb reprocessing: fastp at Q25, MiXCR clone calling, in-frame beta chains kept. Rows with a matching CDR3 protein are joined into one entry that keeps the most common DNA and genes. Recorded for this sample are around 44,000 distinct CDR3 sequences; approximately 22% of them occurred a single time. The ten top clones hold 4% of the sample. Cells that were CD4+CD25+CD127-/low were isolated as Tregs. Specimen: Tregs sorted from blood. Every receptor here comes from a female donor with breast cancer.

This clonotype showed up many times. The V gene is TRBV7-9, the J gene TRBJ1-3; tentatively, D is TRBD1 (5 bases). The CDR3 length is 17 residues. CDR1 is SEHNR and CDR2 is FQNEAQ in the germline V gene (reference sequence). Trimming stripped 6 bases from V and 0 bases from J, with 18 bases between. The CDR3 loop reads CASRSPLGHTSGNTIYF. CDR3 DNA sequence: TGTGCCAGCAGGTCTCCCCTCGGACATACCTCTGGAAACACCATATATTTT. Based on the CDR3 plus reference TRBV7-9 and TRBJ1-3, the full variable domain is DTGVSQNPRHKITKRGQNVTFRCDPISEHNRLYWYRQTLGQGPEFLTYFQNEAQLEKSRLLSDRFSAERPKGSFSTLEIQRTEQGDSAMYLCASRSPLGHTSGNTIYFGEGSWLTVV.

To note about this clonotype: Germline and junction disagree at one end, which may indicate a read error. The gene calls are TRBV7-2 and TRBJ2-7; D is possibly TRBD2 (6 bases). The length of the CDR3 is 15 residues. Germline CDR1 SGHTA, CDR2 FQGNSA. The CDR3 sequence: CAGSHLRDSVYEQYF. The CDR3 DNA follows: TGTGCCGGCAGCCATCTTCGGGACTCCGTCTACGAGCAGTACTTC.

The chain combines TRBV5-1 with TRBJ2-5, with 9 bases identical to TRBD1. V gave up 4 bases and J gave up 5 bases; unmatched junction bases: 6. The CDR3 sequence is 14 residues long. The germline V gene encodes CDR1 SGHRS and CDR2 YFSETQ. For the CDR3, the DNA is TGCGCCAGCAGCAAGGACAGGGGAGGGGAGACCCAGTACTTC. Protein sequence: CASSKDRGGETQYF.

The table lists this clonotype with many counts. Compared with germline, one end of the junction differs, possibly owing to a read error. The chain links TRBV24-1 to TRBJ2-5; D is ambiguous. The CDR3 covers 13 residues. Germline CDR1 reads KGHDR; CDR2 reads SFDVKD. The CDR3 is CATSDLWNETQYF. DNA of the CDR3: TGTGCCACCAGCGATTTGTGGAACGAGACCCAGTACTTC.

In this sample, this clonotype turned up many times. The V and J genes are TRBV9 and TRBJ2-1; 13 nucleotides agree with TRBD2. There are 15 residues in the CDR3. V dropped 4 bases and J dropped 7; count of bases not matched to a gene: 5. Germline-derived CDR1 and CDR2 are SGDLS and YYNGEE. In DNA form, the CDR3 reads TGTGCCAGCAGCCTGACTAGCGGGAGGTCGAATGAGCAGTTCTTC. As protein: CASSLTSGRSNEQFF.

A single count supports this clonotype. The V call is TRBV5-4, the J call TRBJ1-2; D is perhaps TRBD1 (5 bases). Germline CDR1 reads SGHNT; CDR2 reads YYREEE (reference sequence). The CDR3 has 12 residues. V lost 2 bases to trimming and J lost 5 bases, with 7 bases between them. CDR3 amino acids: CASSFGTYGYTF. DNA of the CDR3: TGTGCCAGCAGCTTTGGGACTTATGGCTACACCTTC.

Remarks on this clonotype: Possible read error: a much larger clone is one base away. The chain carries TRBV5-1 and TRBJ2-5, with D tentatively TRBD1 or TRBD2 (5 bases each). The germline V gene has CDR1 SGHRS and CDR2 YFSETQ. The CDR3 consists of 16 residues. V lost 7 bases and J lost 4, with 23 bases in between. Here the CDR3 DNA reads TGCGCCAGCGGTCTCCTCGGGGCCAACATCGGAGAGACCCAGTACTTC. The encoded protein is CASGLLGANIGETQYF.

This clonotype showed up many times. The chain's CDR3 is CASSLNVQSYNEQFF. For the CDR3, the DNA is TGTGCCAGCAGCTTGAACGTCCAAAGTTACAATGAGCAGTTCTTC. The chain uses TRBV7-2 and TRBJ2-1; D is undetermined. The CDR3 loop spans 15 amino acids. Trimming cost V 3 bases and J 4 bases, with 13 bases left between them. The germline gives CDR1 SGHTA, CDR2 FQGNSA.

This clonotype was picked up a small number of times. The chain is built from TRBV28 and TRBJ2-7; 8 positions match TRBD1. Germline V gene lookup returns CDR1 MDHEN and CDR2 SYDVKM. V lost 5 bases and J lost 3; bases outside the gene matches: 9. This CDR3 comprises 15 residues. CDR3 amino acids: CASSGRTGNGYEQYF. CDR3 DNA: TGTGCCAGCAGTGGACGGACAGGGAACGGCTACGAGCAGTACTTC.

The table lists this clonotype with many counts. The chain uses TRBV20-1 and TRBJ2-6; D gene ambiguous. The CDR3 is made up of 12 amino acids. V lost 3 bases and J lost 4, with 4 bases in between. Germline CDR1 is DFQATT and CDR2 is SNEGSKA (reference sequence). The DNA of the CDR3 is TGCAGTGCTAGTACCGGGGCCAACGTCCTGACTTTC. As protein: CSASTGANVLTF.

The chain combines TRBV27 with TRBJ2-7, with D possibly TRBD2 on 6 matching bases. The V end was cut by 5 bases, the J end by 4 bases, with 15 bases between. Germline assignment: CDR1 MNHEY and CDR2 SMNVEV (reference sequence). This CDR3 contains 14 residues. The CDR3 reads CASSPLGEVYEQYF. DNA of the CDR3: TGTGCCAGCAGTCCCTTAGGGGAGGTTTACGAGCAGTACTTC.

V gene TRBV10-1 combines with J gene TRBJ2-4, with D unclear. Per germline, CDR1 WNHNN and CDR2 SYGVQD (reference sequence). Trimming cost V 0 bases and J 0 bases, with 6 bases left between them. The CDR3 extends over 15 amino acids. CDR3 in DNA: TGCGCCAGCAGTGAGTCGGGCAGAGCCAAAAACATTCAGTACTTC. This sequence encodes CASSESGRAKNIQYF.

Many counts were recorded for this clonotype. The CDR3 DNA is TGTGCCAGCAGCCAAGAAACCAGACCGCAGGGTGAAGCTTTCTTT. Encoded protein: CASSQETRPQGEAFF. V is TRBV4-2 and J is TRBJ1-1; the D gene is possibly TRBD1 (5 bases). The CDR3 has 15 residues. V gave up 0 bases and J gave up 7 bases, with 15 bases separating them. Germline CDR1 is LGHNA and CDR2 is YNFKEQ.

V usage is TRBV11-3 and J usage is TRBJ2-5, with D perhaps matching TRBD2 (7 bases). Trimming pared 3 bases from V and 5 bases from J, leaving 16 bases between. Germline V lookup: CDR1 SGHNT, CDR2 YENEEA. CDR3 size: 15 residues. CDR3 sequence: CASSFRGRAGETQYF. The CDR3 DNA is TGTGCCAGCAGCTTTAGGGGGAGGGCCGGGGAGACCCAGTACTTC.

This clonotype occurred many times. V is TRBV6-2 or TRBV6-3 and J is TRBJ2-1, with 7 positions matching TRBD2. CDR1 is MNHEY, CDR2 SVGEGT, per germline. CDR3 size: 16 residues. J lost 4 bases, V lost 2 bases, and 8 bases had no gene match. The CDR3: CASSYGLAGNYNEQFF. CDR3 sequence (DNA): TGTGCCAGCAGTTACGGTTTAGCGGGTAATTACAATGAGCAGTTCTTC.

With respect to this clonotype: A much larger clonotype is one base distant, so this may be a read error. The chain is built from TRBV4-1 and TRBJ2-1; a weak D match, TRBD2 (6 bases). The length of the CDR3 is 15 residues. Germline V gene data show CDR1 as MGHRA and CDR2 as YSYEKL. CDR3 DNA: TGCGCCGGCAGCCATCGACTAGTTCGGGACAATGAGCAGTTCTTC. Amino acids: CAGSHRLVRDNEQFF.

This clonotype was detected ten times or more. The rearrangement links TRBV7-6 to TRBJ2-2; 12 bases line up with TRBD2. Losses at the gene ends were 2 bases for V and 6 bases for J; bases not matched to a gene: 1. Per germline, CDR1 SGHVS and CDR2 FNYEAQ. This CDR3 is 15 amino acids long. The CDR3 region is CASSLTSGRSGELFF. The CDR3 DNA reads as TGTGCCAGCAGCTTAACTAGCGGGAGGTCCGGGGAGCTGTTTTTT.

A word on this clonotype: A much more abundant neighbour one base away suggests this may be a read error. This CDR3 is missing its conserved last phenylalanine or tryptophan, likely due to a read error. J is TRBJ2-7 and V is TRBV27; TRBD1 or TRBD2 may be the D gene (5 bases each). Between the trimmed V and J ends, which lost 5 bases and 0 bases, there was a span of 11 bases. Germline lookup yields CDR1 MNHEY and CDR2 SMNVEV (reference sequence). The CDR3 consists of 14 residues. The CDR3 loop is CASSLRGPSYEQYS. CDR3 DNA: TGTGCCAGCAGTCTCCGGGGCCCCTCCTACGAGCAGTACTCC.

The J gene is TRBJ1-5, the V gene TRBV20-1; tentative D call: TRBD1 (6 bases). The CDR3 has 13 amino acids. Germline V gene data show CDR1 as DFQATT and CDR2 as SNEGSKA (reference sequence). Trimming took off 4 bases at V and 3 bases at J, with 10 bases between the two ends. In nucleotides, the CDR3 is TGCAGTGCTACACGGGACATCAATCAGCCCCAGCATTTT. Amino acid sequence: CSATRDINQPQHF.

The table lists this clonotype with a few counts. This rearrangement joins TRBV27 to TRBJ1-2; TRBD1 matches 9 bases. Germline CDR1 is MNHEY and CDR2 is SMNVEV (reference sequence). This CDR3 has 15 residues. V was pared by 6 bases and J by 7 bases, with 12 bases of the junction left unmatched. CDR3 amino acids: CASSNLGTGLGGYTF. The CDR3 bases are TGTGCCAGCAGCAACCTCGGGACAGGGCTAGGTGGCTACACCTTC.

This clonotype showed up just a few times. The V and J genes are TRBV12-3 or TRBV12-4 and TRBJ2-1, with 14 bases lining up with TRBD2. Trimming removed 5 bases from V and 9 bases from J; junction bases left unmatched: 9. CDR3 length: 16 amino acids. This CDR3 reads CASSPRGLAGVGEQFF. DNA of the CDR3: TGTGCCAGCAGTCCTAGGGGACTAGCGGGAGTTGGTGAGCAGTTCTTC.

This clonotype showed up many times. The chain recombines TRBV9 with TRBJ2-5; D call uncertain. This CDR3 has 12 residues. Germline loops: CDR1 SGDLS, CDR2 YYNGEE. Trimming left V 4 bases short and J 5 bases short, with 9 bases between. The CDR3 spells CASSHNSETQYF. In DNA form, the CDR3 reads TGTGCCAGCAGCCATAACTCGGAGACCCAGTACTTC.

In its sample, this clonotype was seen a few times. The J gene is TRBJ2-1, the V gene TRBV24-1, with TRBD1 matching 9 bases. The CDR3 is 14 residues long. Germline V gives CDR1 KGHDR, CDR2 SFDVKD. After removal of 9 bases from V and 6 bases from J, the junction contained 8 bases not matched to a gene. For the CDR3, the DNA is TGTGCCACCTCTCGGGACAGGGATAGCAATGAGCAGTTCTTC. This encodes CATSRDRDSNEQFF.

The chain links TRBV2 to TRBJ1-5; TRBD1 might be the D (5 bases). The V and J ends lost 5 bases and 6 bases respectively, with 14 bases between them. The CDR3 extends over 14 amino acids. Germline V gene sequence: CDR1 SNHLY, CDR2 FYNNEI. The CDR3 nucleotides are TGTGCCAGCAGTATAGGGGAGGGTACTCAGCCCCAGCATTTT. It is translated as CASSIGEGTQPQHF.

The chain joins TRBV12-3 or TRBV12-4 to TRBJ1-4; possibly TRBD1 for D (6 bases). The CDR3 has 15 amino acids. The V and J ends lost 5 bases and 4 bases respectively, with 14 bases between them. The CDR3: CASSATGIDNEKLFF. The DNA for the CDR3 is TGTGCCAGCAGTGCCACAGGGATAGATAATGAAAAACTGTTTTTT.

The sample holds many counts of this clonotype. This sequence joins TRBV6-5 and TRBJ2-5; unclear D gene. Looked up from germline, CDR1 is MNHEY and CDR2 is SVGAGI. The ends were cut back, 2 bases at V and 1 base at J, with 23 bases in the middle. This CDR3 contains 19 residues. CDR3 sequence: CASSYGRGLRRRTQETQYF. DNA of the CDR3: TGTGCCAGCAGTTACGGTAGAGGTTTGAGGAGAAGGACCCAAGAGACCCAGTACTTC.

This clonotype has only a few counts. The chain couples TRBV5-1 to TRBJ1-1; D perhaps matches TRBD1 (6 bases). This CDR3 is built from 15 residues. Germline assignment: CDR1 SGHRS and CDR2 YFSETQ. The V and J ends lost 0 bases and 5 bases respectively, with 14 bases between them. Written as DNA, the CDR3 is TGCGCCAGCAGCTTGGGGTGGGGGGGGCCAACTGAAGCTTTCTTT. Its protein is CASSLGWGGPTEAFF.

J is TRBJ2-7 and V is TRBV7-3; the match to TRBD1 covers 7 bases. There are 13 residues in the CDR3. Trimming cost V 3 bases and J 5 bases; bases outside gene matches: 4. Germline CDR1 and CDR2: SGHTA and FQGTGA. CDR3 protein: CASSFNRGDEQYF. DNA of the CDR3: TGTGCCAGCAGCTTCAACAGGGGCGACGAGCAGTACTTC.